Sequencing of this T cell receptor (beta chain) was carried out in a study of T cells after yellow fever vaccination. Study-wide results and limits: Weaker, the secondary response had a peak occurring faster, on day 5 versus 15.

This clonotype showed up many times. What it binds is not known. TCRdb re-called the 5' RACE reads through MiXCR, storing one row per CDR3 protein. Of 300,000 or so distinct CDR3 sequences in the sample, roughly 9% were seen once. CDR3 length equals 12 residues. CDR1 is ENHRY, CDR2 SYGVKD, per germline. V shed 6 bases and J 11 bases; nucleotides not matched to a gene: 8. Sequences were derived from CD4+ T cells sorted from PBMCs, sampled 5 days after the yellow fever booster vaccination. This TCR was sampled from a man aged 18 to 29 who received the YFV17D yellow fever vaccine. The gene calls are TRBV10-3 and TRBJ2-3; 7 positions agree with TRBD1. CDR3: CAISLDRRLQYF. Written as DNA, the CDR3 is TGTGCCATCAGCCTGGACAGGCGACTGCAGTATTTT.